The T cell receptor (beta chain) under discussion was sequenced for a study of blood T cell repertoires in COVID-19. In the original workflow: How many nucleated cells were present was estimated from reference gene primer amplification. Method: immunoSEQ multiplex PCR; TCRdb's copy keeps in-frame clones and lacks some. V and J calls and clone size come straight from that table; D and trimming were deduced from the DNA. Of over 150,000 clones listed, about 88% are singletons. This clone showed up just a few times. Unmatched junction bases numbered 1, after V lost 1 base and J lost 2 bases. This CDR3 has 15 amino acids. Looked up from germline, CDR1 is MNHNS and CDR2 is SASEGT. Enrolment of Seattle patients took place during active infection, and they were followed longitudinally.

The receptor was derived from a man aged 50-59 years with COVID-19, enrolled during active disease. The sequenced sample was peripheral blood. The gene calls are TRBV6-1 and TRBJ2-7; 11 bases are a match to TRBD2. CDR3 in DNA: TGTGCCAGCAGTGAAGAACTAGCGGGGGCCTACGAGCAGTACTTC. Encoded protein: CASSEELAGAYEQYF.